The 23 T cell receptor beta chains listed next were all sequenced from one sample in a study of T cells expressing NK-cell markers. With the 5' RACE reads reprocessed, TCRdb shows one record per CDR3 protein and no DNA. This table holds 150,000 to 170,000 distinct CDR3 sequences. Sequences were obtained from blood T cells: a sorted CD56 or NKG2C T cell subset, CD4+ or CD8+ T cells, or bulk PBMC T cells (not recorded which). These receptors were taken from a woman in her forties or fifties in good health.

This chain uses TRBV12-3 or TRBV12-4 with TRBJ2-2; TCRdb calls TRBD1, which cannot be checked without DNA. This CDR3 is 16 amino acids long. The CDR3 spells CASRLTGPPNTGELFF.

The J gene is TRBJ2-1, the V gene TRBV6-1. Germline-derived CDR1 and CDR2 are MNHNS and SASEGT. The CDR3 sequence is 16 residues long. The CDR3 loop reads CASSGREWESYNEQFF.

The chain combines TRBV24-1 with TRBJ2-3; the TRBD1 assignment by TCRdb is unverifiable without DNA. This CDR3 comprises 16 residues. Germline CDR1 is KGHDR and CDR2 is SFDVKD. CDR3: CAADPGWGPNTDTQYF.

The rearrangement joins TRBV25-1 to TRBJ2-2. Germline V gene sequence: CDR1 MGHDK, CDR2 SYGVNS. The CDR3 covers 15 residues. This CDR3 is CASSHGQPATGELFF.

The CDR3 is CVSSHPTAGSGYTF. V usage is TRBV4-1 and J usage is TRBJ1-2; without DNA, the TCRdb call of TRBD1 cannot be checked. The CDR3 length is 14 residues. Per germline, CDR1 MGHRA and CDR2 YSYEKL.

This chain links TRBV4-2 with TRBJ2-1; TCRdb returns TRBD2, unconfirmable since there is no DNA. CDR3 length: 13 residues. CDR1 and CDR2 from the germline V gene are LGHNA and YNFKEQ. This CDR3 reads CASSQEEWAGQFF.

The rearrangement uses TRBV4-1 and TRBJ2-1. From germline, CDR1 is MGHRA and CDR2 YSYEKL. The CDR3 extends over 17 amino acids. CDR3 in amino acids: CASSQKTVASNYNEQFF.

CDR3 sequence: CASGLVTQETQYF. The gene calls are TRBV12-5 and TRBJ2-5. The V gene's germline CDR1 is LGHNT and CDR2 FRNRAP. CDR3 size: 13 residues.

The chain recombines TRBV12-3 or TRBV12-4 with TRBJ2-2; TCRdb's D gene call, TRBD2, goes unchecked for lack of DNA. There are 16 residues in the CDR3. CDR3 residues: CASSLPGLVATGELFF.

V gene TRBV7-7 combines with J gene TRBJ2-5; TCRdb picks TRBD1, but there is no DNA to check that call. This CDR3 comprises 15 residues. The germline gives CDR1 SSHAT, CDR2 FNYEAQ (reference sequence). CDR3 sequence reads: CASSTGTGVQETQYF.

V and J are TRBV6-5 and TRBJ1-2; TCRdb returns TRBD1, unconfirmable since there is no DNA. This CDR3 region has 13 residues. Germline V gene data show CDR1 as MNHEY and CDR2 as SVGAGI. CDR3 sequence reads: CASSQQGRDGYTF.

The rearrangement uses TRBV24-1 and TRBJ2-3; the TRBD1 assignment by TCRdb is unverifiable without DNA. In germline, CDR1 is KGHDR, CDR2 SFDVKD. The CDR3 has 16 amino acids. This CDR3 is CATSDRGRDFTDTQYF.

The rearrangement joins TRBV24-1 to TRBJ1-5; TCRdb reports TRBD1, a call that lacks DNA to check it against. This CDR3 spans 15 amino acids. Germline CDR1 KGHDR, CDR2 SFDVKD. The CDR3 here is CATSDSDRDGQPQHF.

J is TRBJ1-4 and V is TRBV27; TCRdb names TRBD1, which stays unverified in the absence of DNA. This CDR3 comprises 14 residues. Germline V gene sequence: CDR1 MNHEY, CDR2 SMNVEV (reference sequence). The CDR3 spells CASRSRDRDEKLFF.

This sequence joins TRBV20-1 and TRBJ1-5; the D gene TCRdb calls, TRBD1, cannot be checked with no DNA. This CDR3 contains 14 residues. CDR1 and CDR2 (germline): DFQATT, SNEGSKA (reference sequence). The CDR3 protein is CSASRGMSNQPQHF.

The J gene is TRBJ2-5, the V gene TRBV27; TCRdb lists TRBD1, though no DNA is available to test this call. The CDR3 loop spans 15 amino acids. Germline CDR1 and CDR2: MNHEY and SMNVEV (reference sequence). The CDR3 sequence: CASSTGDGPGETQYF.

The chain employs TRBV29-1 and TRBJ1-1. The CDR3 totals 13 residues. Germline CDR1 reads SQVTM; CDR2 reads ANQGSEA. CDR3 in amino acids: CSVDHQGHTEAFF.

The genes are TRBV3-1 and TRBJ1-1. The germline CDR1 and CDR2 sequences are LGHDT and YNNKEL (reference sequence). CDR3 length: 12 amino acids. The CDR3 sequence: CASSQDWTEAFF.

This chain connects TRBV5-1 to TRBJ2-3; the D gene TCRdb calls, TRBD2, cannot be checked with no DNA. CDR3 length equals 18 residues. CDR1 and CDR2 from the germline V gene are SGHRS and YFSETQ. CDR3 sequence: CASSLALASGTSTDTQYF.

The rearrangement links TRBV10-3 to TRBJ2-3; the TCRdb call, TRBD1, lacks DNA for checking. The CDR3 length is 16 residues. Germline lookup yields CDR1 ENHRY and CDR2 SYGVKD. The CDR3 sequence: CAITPSESGSWHTQYF.

The chain combines TRBV6-5 with TRBJ2-1; as DNA is missing, the TRBD1 call by TCRdb cannot be tested. CDR3 size: 11 residues. Germline CDR1 reads MNHEY; CDR2 reads SVGAGI. CDR3 protein: CASGPGNEQFF.

The rearrangement links TRBV3-1 to TRBJ1-4. The CDR3 loop spans 19 amino acids. CDR1 is LGHDT, CDR2 YNNKEL, per germline (reference sequence). CDR3 in amino acids: CASSQDPLIIRATNEKLFF.

Considering frequency, this clonotype is medium-sized. This chain uses TRBV9 with TRBJ2-5. The CDR3 covers 14 residues. Germline CDR1 SGDLS, CDR2 YYNGEE. The CDR3 sequence is CASSAPRGPETQYF.